This T cell receptor beta chain was sequenced in a study of blood T cell repertoires in COVID-19. At the level of the study: Acute and convalescent COVID-19 specimens originated in the United States, Italy and Spain. Nucleic acid was either cDNA or gDNA, and it came from T cells, B-cell-depleted T cells, or PBMCs.

Germline V gene sequence: CDR1 SGHTA, CDR2 FQGNSA. This CDR3 has 16 amino acids. The V end was cut by 5 bases, the J end by 8 bases, with 24 bases between. Authors' processing steps: Reference gene primer amplification yielded estimated nucleated cell counts. Clones were read by immunoSEQ multiplex PCR, and TCRdb kept only the in-frame ones, dropping some. V and J calls and clone size are given by that table; D and trimming were obtained from the DNA. Among about 87,000 clones listed, 70% to 90% were seen once. The genes are TRBV7-2 and TRBJ1-2, with D unclear. The TCR sequence derives from a man in his forties with acute or convalescent COVID-19. The sample was peripheral blood. The CDR3 reads CASSPREGRYSGGYTF. The CDR3 DNA follows: TGTGCCAGCAGCCCTAGGGAGGGCAGATACTCGGGCGGCTACACCTTC. The full variable domain, completed using reference TRBV7-2 and TRBJ1-2, is GAGVSQSPSNKVTEKGKDVELRCDPISGHTALYWYRQSLGQGLEFLIYFQGNSAPDKSGLPSDRFSAERTGGSVSTLTIQRTQQEDSAVYLCASSPREGRYSGGYTFGSGTRLTVV.